These 13 T cell receptor beta chains were all obtained from the same sample, sequenced in a study of identical twins. One entry per CDR3 protein, called by TCRdb with MiXCR from the 5' RACE reads. The data hold around 530,000 distinct CDR3 sequences, with approximately 16% observed a single time. This sample also appeared in a second study, on yellow fever vaccine responses in identical twins.

The sample consisted of CD4+ T cells sorted from blood. These receptors all come from a woman aged 18-35 years in good health.

This clonotype was counted a few times. This rearrangement joins TRBV10-3 to TRBJ2-3; D is perhaps TRBD1 or TRBD2 (5 bases each). The CDR3 loop spans 16 amino acids. The germline V gene has CDR1 ENHRY and CDR2 SYGVKD. V lost 3 bases, J lost 3 bases, and 16 bases lay in between. Written as DNA, the CDR3 is TGTGCCATCAGTGAATCCCCGGGACCAAAAACAGATACGCAGTATTTT. Translation gives CAISESPGPKTDTQYF.

The table lists this clonotype with a count of one. The chain recombines TRBV19 with TRBJ1-1; no reliable D call. V was trimmed by 2 bases and J by 1 base, leaving 8 bases between them. Germline CDR1 is LNHDA and CDR2 is SQIVND (reference sequence). The CDR3 covers 14 residues. CDR3 amino acids: CASSIFSKNTEAFF. CDR3 DNA sequence: TGTGCCAGTAGTATATTCTCCAAGAACACTGAAGCTTTCTTT.

The chain uses TRBV20-1 and TRBJ1-6; D is perhaps TRBD1 (6 bases). V dropped 1 base and J dropped 9 bases, with 13 bases sitting between them. Germline assignment: CDR1 DFQATT and CDR2 SNEGSKA (reference sequence). CDR3 size: 14 residues. CDR3 bases: TGCAGTGCTAGAGTTCAGGGGTTCGGTTCACCCCTCCACTTT. This encodes CSARVQGFGSPLHF.

This clonotype was seen only a few times. The chain joins TRBV2 to TRBJ2-2, with TRBD2 matching over 10 bases. The CDR3 loop spans 17 amino acids. The V gene's germline CDR1 is SNHLY and CDR2 FYNNEI. Trimming cost V 6 bases and J 1 base; bases outside gene matches: 8. The CDR3 is CASRGRLAGVNTGELFF. Written as DNA, the CDR3 is TGTGCCAGCAGGGGAAGGCTAGCGGGAGTGAACACCGGGGAGCTGTTTTTT.

This clonotype was observed a few times. This rearrangement joins TRBV14 to TRBJ2-1; a possible D gene is TRBD2 (5 bases). V lost 4 bases and J 9 bases, leaving 19 bases between the germline ends. Germline assignment: CDR1 SGHDN and CDR2 FVKESK. The CDR3 extends over 15 amino acids. The DNA for the CDR3 is TGTGCCAGCAGCCCACTAGGCCACCAAAACGGTGAGCAGTTCTTC. Translating gives CASSPLGHQNGEQFF.

This clonotype appeared a few times. The chain combines TRBV12-3 or TRBV12-4 with TRBJ1-5, with 9 bases that match TRBD1. The CDR3 covers 16 residues. V lost 6 bases and J lost 4; bases outside the gene matches: 10. The CDR3 protein is CASSLDGQGQNQPQHF. The DNA of the CDR3 is TGTGCCAGCAGCCTAGACGGACAGGGGCAAAATCAGCCCCAGCATTTT.

The chain is built from TRBV5-5 and TRBJ2-7; D perhaps matches TRBD2 (6 bases). The germline V gene encodes CDR1 SGHKS and CDR2 YYEKEE (reference sequence). This CDR3 region has 14 residues. V was clipped by 1 base and J by 1 base, with 9 bases between them. CDR3 loop: CASSLRDWSYEQYV. DNA of the CDR3: TGTGCCAGCAGCTTGCGGGACTGGTCCTACGAGCAGTACGTC.

The V call is TRBV27, the J call TRBJ2-1; tentative D call: TRBD1 (6 bases). The CDR3 spans 14 residues. The germline V and J ends were trimmed by 7 bases and 2 bases, with 12 bases remaining between them. The germline V gene has CDR1 MNHEY and CDR2 SMNVEV (reference sequence). CDR3: CASKRTDPYNEQFF. Here the CDR3 DNA reads TGTGCCAGCAAACGGACAGACCCCTACAATGAGCAGTTCTTC.

The rearrangement links TRBV11-1 to TRBJ2-1; D remains ambiguous. In germline, CDR1 is SGHAT, CDR2 FQDESV (reference sequence). The V end lost 5 bases, the J end lost 0 bases, and 23 bases lay between the germline ends. The length of the CDR3 is 19 residues. CDR3 DNA sequence: TGTGCCAGCAGCCTCCGCCCACTGGGAAACAAGAGCTCCTACAATGAGCAGTTCTTC. This translates into CASSLRPLGNKSSYNEQFF.

This clonotype was counted once. The CDR3 reads CASSIGTNEQFF. Here the CDR3 DNA reads TGTGCCAGTAGTATTGGAACCAATGAGCAGTTCTTC. The chain is built from TRBV19 and TRBJ2-1; unclear D gene. V dropped 3 bases and J dropped 6 bases, with 6 bases sitting between them. Germline CDR1 and CDR2: LNHDA and SQIVND (reference sequence). The CDR3 covers 12 residues.

This clonotype showed up just a few times. This rearrangement joins TRBV29-1 to TRBJ2-3; D is ambiguous. The CDR3 has 12 amino acids. Germline values: CDR1 SQVTM, CDR2 ANQGSEA. The V gene lost 5 bases and the J gene lost 7 bases, with 13 bases spanning the gap. This CDR3 is CSVWAQDNTQYF. CDR3 DNA sequence: TGCAGCGTTTGGGCCCAGGATAATACGCAGTATTTT.

The chain is built from TRBV25-1 and TRBJ1-5; the D gene is possibly TRBD1 (5 bases). Germline values: CDR1 MGHDK, CDR2 SYGVNS. The V gene lost 4 bases and the J gene lost 6 bases, with 7 bases spanning the gap. This CDR3 is 12 amino acids long. The DNA of the CDR3 is TGTGCCAGCAGTGGGGGGGGTCAGCCCCAGCATTTT. It specifies CASSGGGQPQHF. Full variable domain (remainder filled in from reference TRBV25-1 and TRBJ1-5): EADIYQTPRYLVIGTGKKITLECSQTMGHDKMYWYQQDPGMELHLIHYSYGVNSTEKGDLSSESTVSRIRTEHFPLTLESARPSHTSQYLCASSGGGQPQHFGDGTRLSIL.

At least ten counts were recorded for this clonotype. The chain joins TRBV12-3 or TRBV12-4 to TRBJ2-5; 9 nucleotides align to TRBD1. The CDR3 has 14 amino acids. V lost 5 bases to trimming and J lost 12 bases; unmatched junction nucleotides: 13. CDR3 region: CASSPGDRVVDEYF. The DNA of the CDR3 is TGTGCCAGCAGTCCTGGGGACAGGGTTGTTGACGAGTACTTC.